This T cell receptor beta chain comes out of a study of OX40 agonist ivuxolimab in advanced cancers. V lost 7 bases, J lost 3 bases, and 6 bases stayed unmatched. CDR1 is ENHRY, CDR2 SYGVKD, per germline. The CDR3 totals 14 residues. The repertoire was sequenced with immunoSEQ multiplex PCR; TCRdb's copy has only in-frame clones and lacks some. The sample carries about 46,000 clones, roughly four fifths recorded once. The TCR was taken from an adult with an advanced solid tumor such as melanoma, head and neck, liver or kidney cancer. The specimen was CD4+ or CD8+ T cells sorted from blood, collected in a trial of the OX40 agonist ivuxolimab. The rearrangement uses TRBV10-3 and TRBJ1-1; TRBD1 matches at 9 bases. CDR3 DNA sequence: TGTGCCATCACCGACGGGACAGGGTACACTGAAGCTTTCTTT. Amino acid sequence: CAITDGTGYTEAFF.